What follows are 8 T cell receptor beta chains derived from one specimen sequenced in a study of T cell responses to AZD1222 COVID-19 vaccine. The protocol was immunoSEQ multiplex PCR, while the TCRdb copy is restricted to in-frame clones and leaves out a portion. The data hold 57,000 or so clones, with approximately 85% observed a single time. The sample here was peripheral blood, taken 28 days after the second AZD1222 dose. These receptors were obtained from an adult who received the AZD1222 COVID-19 vaccine.

The chain combines TRBV3-1 (or the pseudogene TRBV3-2) with TRBJ2-4; D is unresolved. V was shortened by 6 bases and J by 0 bases, with 12 bases between the two germline ends. The CDR3 is 15 residues long. Germline V lookup: CDR1 LGHDT, CDR2 YNNKEL (reference sequence). CDR3 in amino acids: CASSKRALAKNIQYF. In nucleotides, the CDR3 is TGTGCCAGCAGTAAACGTGCTTTAGCCAAAAACATTCAGTACTTC.

The chain carries TRBV12-3 or TRBV12-4 and TRBJ2-7; 7 nucleotides match TRBD1. Trimming at V came to 6 bases and at J to 2 bases, leaving 1 base not matched to a gene. This CDR3 region has 12 residues. The CDR3 loop reads CASRQGTYEQYF. The CDR3 DNA reads as TGTGCCAGCAGACAGGGGACCTACGAGCAGTACTTC.

V usage is TRBV2 and J usage is TRBJ2-1; 9 bases map to TRBD1. Trimming at V came to 4 bases and at J to 5 bases, leaving 6 bases not matched to a gene. Germline CDR1 is SNHLY and CDR2 is FYNNEI. The CDR3 is 15 amino acids. CDR3: CASSGDRVRDNEQFF. As DNA, the CDR3 is TGTGCCAGCAGTGGGGACAGGGTAAGGGACAATGAGCAGTTCTTC.

This clone was observed a handful of times. The chain links TRBV6-5 to TRBJ1-6; D is uncertain. The CDR3 contains 12 residues. The germline V and J ends were trimmed by 6 bases and 8 bases, with 8 bases remaining between them. Per the germline V gene, CDR1 is MNHEY and CDR2 is SVGAGI. In DNA form, the CDR3 reads TGTGCCAGCAGACGGAACGATTCACCCCTCCACTTT. Encoded protein: CASRRNDSPLHF.

The chain links TRBV28 to TRBJ1-1; maybe TRBD1 (6 bases). The germline V and J ends were trimmed by 3 bases and 1 base, with 12 bases remaining between them. Germline V gene data show CDR1 as MDHEN and CDR2 as SYDVKM. The CDR3 extends over 15 amino acids. In DNA, the CDR3 is TGTGCCAGCAGTTTGACCGGGACATCGAACACTGAAGCTTTCTTT. Its protein is CASSLTGTSNTEAFF.

The chain uses TRBV5-1 and TRBJ2-1; 8 bases map to TRBD2. V dropped 3 bases and J dropped 7; count of bases not matched to a gene: 9. The CDR3 spans 15 residues. Germline lookup yields CDR1 SGHRS and CDR2 YFSETQ. The CDR3 reads CASSSDGTSWNEQFF. CDR3 nucleotide sequence: TGCGCCAGCAGCTCTGACGGGACTAGTTGGAATGAGCAGTTCTTC.

The chain recombines TRBV24-1 with TRBJ2-3, with D perhaps TRBD1 (5 bases). The germline V and J ends were trimmed by 3 bases and 6 bases, with 15 bases remaining between them. The CDR3 is made up of 15 amino acids. Germline V gene data show CDR1 as KGHDR and CDR2 as SFDVKD. The CDR3 loop reads CATSDQKKGMDTQYF. The CDR3 DNA reads TGTGCCACCAGTGATCAGAAAAAGGGGATGGATACGCAGTATTTT.

The table lists this clone with a few counts. The chain joins TRBV5-1 to TRBJ1-2; D is unresolved. V gave up 1 base and J gave up 6 bases, with 10 bases separating them. The CDR3 loop spans 13 amino acids. From germline, CDR1 is SGHRS and CDR2 YFSETQ. Written as DNA, the CDR3 is TGCGCCAGCAGCTTGAACGGGCCCAATGGCTACACCTTC. Translating it yields CASSLNGPNGYTF.